These 29 T cell receptor beta chains originate from one sample sequenced in a study of T cells in narcolepsy. TCRdb keeps only in-frame clones here, not all; method: immunoSEQ multiplex PCR. The repertoire has about 34,000 clones, about 81% of them found once; the top ten carry nearly 2.5%. The sequenced material came from CD45RA- memory CD4+ T cells from PBMCs. The receptor source for this set is a human donor with narcolepsy.

V usage is TRBV18 and J usage is TRBJ1-4, with a weak D call TRBD1 (5 bases). The CDR3 runs 16 residues. V gave up 0 bases and J gave up 8 bases, with 16 bases separating them. Germline assignment: CDR1 KGHSH and CDR2 LQKENI. CDR3 amino acids: CASSPPGGGVQEKLFF. The CDR3 DNA reads as TGTGCCAGCTCACCACCGGGCGGGGGAGTTCAAGAAAAACTGTTTTTT.

This clone was seen a single time. This chain uses TRBV10-2 with TRBJ2-1; 11 bases fit TRBD1. The CDR3 sequence is 18 residues long. The germline V gene has CDR1 WSHSY and CDR2 SAAADI. V lost 0 bases, J lost 7 bases, and 11 bases stayed unmatched. The CDR3 here is CASSESEGLGTGGNEQFF. The CDR3 DNA is TGCGCCAGCAGTGAGTCGGAGGGGCTAGGGACAGGGGGAAATGAGCAGTTCTTC.

This clone was recorded once. The chain recombines TRBV6-1 with TRBJ1-2, with a tentative D call TRBD1 (5 bases). CDR1 and CDR2 (germline): MNHNS, SASEGT. V was clipped by 4 bases and J by 4 bases, with 19 bases between them. The CDR3 runs 16 residues. The CDR3 spells CASSVEGTEPIYGYTF. In DNA, the CDR3 is TGTGCCAGCAGTGTCGAGGGGACGGAACCCATCTATGGCTACACCTTC.

The CDR3 bases are TGCGCCAGCAGCTTGGAGGGGAGGGGAGATGAAGCTTTCTTT. Protein sequence: CASSLEGRGDEAFF. This chain joins TRBV5-1 and TRBJ1-1, with D possibly being TRBD1 (5 bases). Trimming stripped 0 bases from V and 7 bases from J, with 13 bases between. Germline V gene lookup returns CDR1 SGHRS and CDR2 YFSETQ. CDR3 length: 14 residues.

The chain couples TRBV7-2 to TRBJ2-7, with 13 bases matching TRBD2. The CDR3 covers 15 residues. In germline, CDR1 is SGHTA, CDR2 FQGNSA. The ends lost 5 bases at V and 3 bases at J; junction bases unmatched: 4. This CDR3 is CASSVTSGGFYEQYF. Written as DNA, the CDR3 is TGTGCCAGCAGCGTGACTAGCGGGGGGTTCTACGAGCAGTACTTC.

The J gene is TRBJ2-7, the V gene TRBV2; D unresolved. V was trimmed by 6 bases and J by 5 bases, leaving 8 bases between them. The CDR3 runs 11 residues. Germline CDR1 SNHLY, CDR2 FYNNEI. Here the CDR3 DNA reads TGTGCCAGCAGCTGGGCCCACGAGCAGTACTTC. This encodes CASSWAHEQYF. The whole variable domain, filled in from reference TRBV2 and TRBJ2-7, reads EPEVTQTPSHQVTQMGQEVILRCVPISNHLYFYWYRQILGQKVEFLVSFYNNEISEKSEIFDDQFSVERPDGSNFTLKIRSTKLEDSAMYFCASSWAHEQYFGPGTRLTVT.

The chain employs TRBV7-2 and TRBJ2-5; 7 nucleotides line up with TRBD2. In germline, CDR1 is SGHTA, CDR2 FQGNSA. This CDR3 is built from 15 residues. V dropped 4 bases and J dropped 4; count of bases not matched to a gene: 9. The chain's CDR3 is CASSSRGGGGETQYF. CDR3 DNA: TGTGCCAGCAGCTCTAGGGGCGGGGGAGGAGAGACCCAGTACTTC.

The chain joins TRBV2 to TRBJ2-5; no clear D gene. This CDR3 spans 11 amino acids. Germline CDR1 reads SNHLY; CDR2 reads FYNNEI. V lost 8 bases and J lost 5, with 9 bases in between. The CDR3 region is CASGLGETQYF. CDR3 sequence (DNA): TGTGCCAGCGGCCTTGGGGAGACCCAGTACTTC.

The chain employs TRBV30 and TRBJ1-2, with TRBD1 matching over 8 bases. Germline V gene lookup returns CDR1 GTSNPN and CDR2 SVGIG (reference sequence). Germline trimming cut 3 bases from V and 8 bases from J; bases unmatched to any gene: 14. The CDR3 extends over 15 amino acids. Here the CDR3 reads CAWSDQATGVGGYTF. In DNA, the CDR3 is TGTGCCTGGAGCGATCAGGCGACAGGGGTTGGCGGCTACACCTTC. Filled out from reference TRBV30 and TRBJ1-2, the complete variable domain reads SQTIHQWPATLVQPVGSPLSLECTVEGTSNPNLYWYRQAAGRGLQLLFYSVGIGQISSEVPQNLSASRPQDRQFILSSKKLLLSDSGFYLCAWSDQATGVGGYTFGSGTRLTVV.

The genes are TRBV25-1 and TRBJ1-2; TRBD1 aligns across 8 bases. Germline trimming cut 1 base from V and 8 bases from J; bases unmatched to any gene: 12. The germline CDR1 and CDR2 sequences are MGHDK and SYGVNS. CDR3 length: 16 amino acids. The CDR3 DNA follows: TGTGCCAGCAGTGAATCTTTGGACAGGGCGCTTGGAGGCTACACCTTC. Protein: CASSESLDRALGGYTF.

DNA for the CDR3: TGTGCCAGCAGCGCTATGGGGGGAAACACTGAAGCTTTCTTT. This codes for CASSAMGGNTEAFF. The V and J genes are TRBV7-9 and TRBJ1-1, with a tentative D call TRBD1 (5 bases). Trimming took 5 bases from V and 2 from J, leaving 12 bases between them. The germline CDR1 and CDR2 sequences are SEHNR and FQNEAQ (reference sequence). The CDR3 has 14 amino acids.

The chain couples TRBV11-1 to TRBJ2-1, with D possibly matching TRBD2 (5 bases). V lost 6 bases to trimming and J lost 4 bases, with 10 bases between them. Germline CDR1 and CDR2: SGHAT and FQDESV (reference sequence). This CDR3 spans 13 amino acids. The CDR3 coding sequence is TGTGCCAGCAGTCCCGAGCGGTACAATGAGCAGTTCTTC. This codes for CASSPERYNEQFF.

This chain uses TRBV7-9 with TRBJ1-2; 8 bases fit TRBD1. This CDR3 contains 13 residues. J gave up 8 bases and V 3 bases, and 5 bases lay outside the gene matches. From germline, CDR1 is SEHNR and CDR2 FQNEAQ (reference sequence). CDR3 amino acids: CASSLDRVWGYTF. The CDR3 bases are TGTGCCAGCAGCTTGGACAGGGTATGGGGCTACACCTTC.

A few counts support this clone. The chain links TRBV6-1 to TRBJ2-5, with D maybe TRBD1 (6 bases). The CDR3 runs 15 residues. V was pared by 6 bases and J by 5 bases, with 19 bases between. Germline lookup yields CDR1 MNHNS and CDR2 SASEGT. DNA of the CDR3: TGTGCCAGCAGCCCCACGGTGTGGGGGCTGGAGACCCAGTACTTC. Amino acid sequence: CASSPTVWGLETQYF.

The chain uses TRBV7-8 and TRBJ2-1; D unclear. Germline CDR1 and CDR2: SGHVS and FQNEAQ. This CDR3 comprises 14 residues. V was clipped by 1 base and J by 10 bases, with 14 bases between them. The CDR3 reads CASSLDNQGQEQFF. In DNA form, the CDR3 reads TGTGCCAGCAGCTTAGATAACCAAGGTCAGGAGCAGTTCTTC.

This chain uses TRBV5-4 with TRBJ2-7; 8 nucleotides match TRBD1. This CDR3 is 12 amino acids long. V lost 2 bases to trimming and J lost 6 bases; unmatched junction nucleotides: 1. CDR1 SGHNT and CDR2 YYREEE come from the germline V gene (reference sequence). Written as DNA, the CDR3 is TGTGCCAGCAGCTTTGACAGGGGCGAGCAGTACTTC. Amino acids: CASSFDRGEQYF.

The chain employs TRBV28 and TRBJ2-7; D may be TRBD1 or TRBD2 (5 bases each). Germline V gives CDR1 MDHEN, CDR2 SYDVKM. V was cut by 7 bases and J by 7 bases, with 17 bases left in between. The CDR3 is 13 amino acids. Here the CDR3 reads CASNGLGEIEQYF. The CDR3 DNA reads as TGTGCCAGCAATGGGTTGGGGGAGATAGAGCAGTACTTC.

With regard to this clone: Since the CDR3 does not end with the conserved phenylalanine or tryptophan, this likely comes from a read error. The DNA is left out, because the CDR3 cannot be placed on it with certainty; the CDR3 is given as TCRdb lists it. This chain joins TRBV6-1 and TRBJ1-2. Germline values: CDR1 MNHNS, CDR2 SASEGT. The CDR3 is 11 amino acids in total, end residues counted. CDR3 protein: CASSEEGVGHL.

This sequence joins TRBV16 and TRBJ1-4; D may be TRBD1 (6 bases). V was clipped by 0 bases and J by 6 bases, with 8 bases between them. The CDR3 length is 14 residues. The germline V gene has CDR1 KGHSY and CDR2 FQNENV. The CDR3 DNA sequence: TGTGCCAGCAGCCAATCGGGGGCGGATGAAAAACTGTTTTTT. This sequence encodes CASSQSGADEKLFF.

V usage is TRBV19 and J usage is TRBJ1-2, with D possibly being TRBD1 (6 bases). This CDR3 has 14 residues. The germline V gene encodes CDR1 LNHDA and CDR2 SQIVND (reference sequence). V lost 7 bases and J 5 bases, leaving 17 bases between the germline ends. Here the CDR3 DNA reads TGTGCCAGTACCATTATGGGGGCGGAGTATGGCTACACCTTC. Translated, it gives CASTIMGAEYGYTF.

The chain is built from TRBV5-1 and TRBJ2-5; D is possibly TRBD1 (6 bases). This CDR3 is built from 15 residues. Per germline, CDR1 SGHRS and CDR2 YFSETQ. The V end lost 2 bases, the J end lost 3 bases, and 14 bases lay between the germline ends. The CDR3 bases are TGCGCCAGCAGCTTCTCAGACAGGAAAGAAGAGACCCAGTACTTC. The encoded protein is CASSFSDRKEETQYF. The whole variable domain, filled in from reference TRBV5-1 and TRBJ2-5, reads KAGVTQTPRYLIKTRGQQVTLSCSPISGHRSVSWYQQTPGQGLQFLFEYFSETQRNKGNFPGRFSGRQFSNSRSEMNVSTLELGDSALYLCASSFSDRKEETQYFGPGTRLLVL.

V usage is TRBV6-1 and J usage is TRBJ1-3; D not resolved. V was cut by 1 base and J by 9 bases, with 10 bases left in between. This CDR3 is built from 13 residues. Germline V gives CDR1 MNHNS, CDR2 SASEGT. DNA of the CDR3: TGTGCCAGCAGTGAAGGAGGAAGCCGCACCATATATTTT. It translates to CASSEGGSRTIYF.

This rearrangement joins TRBV7-2 to TRBJ1-5; D is unresolved. Germline-derived CDR1 and CDR2 are SGHTA and FQGNSA. The CDR3 has 14 amino acids. With 5 bases removed from V and 9 bases from J, the gap between germline ends came to 17 bases. The CDR3 bases are TGTGCCAGCAGCCGCATGCCGGGTGAAGGGCCCCAGCATTTT. Protein product: CASSRMPGEGPQHF.

V is TRBV18 and J is TRBJ2-1; 10 bases match TRBD2. Looked up from germline, CDR1 is KGHSH and CDR2 is LQKENI. After removal of 3 bases from V and 9 bases from J, the junction contained 11 bases not matched to a gene. The CDR3 covers 16 residues. CDR3 sequence: CASSPYSGRFRGEQFF. CDR3 sequence (DNA): TGTGCCAGCTCACCGTATAGCGGGAGGTTCCGGGGTGAGCAGTTCTTC.

This sequence joins TRBV6-1 and TRBJ2-1; D might be TRBD1 (6 bases). Germline lookup yields CDR1 MNHNS and CDR2 SASEGT. V lost 2 bases, J lost 11 bases, and 16 bases lay in between. This CDR3 contains 14 residues. The CDR3 sequence: CASSETWQGIKQFF. The DNA for the CDR3 is TGTGCCAGCAGTGAAACCTGGCAGGGGATTAAGCAGTTCTTC.

The CDR3 nucleotides are TGCGCCAGCAGTGAACAGGGAAACACTGAAGCTTTCTTT. This codes for CASSEQGNTEAFF. The genes are TRBV10-1 and TRBJ1-1, with D maybe TRBD1 (6 bases). This CDR3 is 13 amino acids long. The germline gives CDR1 WNHNN, CDR2 SYGVQD (reference sequence). The V gene lost 3 bases and the J gene lost 2 bases, with 7 bases spanning the gap.

J is TRBJ2-5 and V is TRBV11-2, with 15 positions matching TRBD2. J gave up 5 bases and V 1 base, and 11 bases lay outside the gene matches. CDR1 is SGHAT, CDR2 FQNNGV, per germline. The CDR3 consists of 19 residues. The CDR3 region is CASSLVSWTSGGGRETQYF. Here the CDR3 DNA reads TGTGCCAGCAGCTTAGTGTCGTGGACTAGCGGGGGGGGACGGGAGACCCAGTACTTC.

This clone was recorded once. The chain is built from TRBV5-1 and TRBJ1-1; D is undetermined. Germline CDR1 SGHRS, CDR2 YFSETQ. There are 13 residues in the CDR3. V lost 5 bases to trimming and J lost 1 base, with 9 bases between them. CDR3 in DNA: TGCGCCAGCAGTTGGAGTCAGAACACTGAAGCTTTCTTT. This gives the protein CASSWSQNTEAFF.

The chain joins TRBV18 to TRBJ1-6; TRBD1 is a possible D gene (5 bases). CDR3 length equals 17 residues. Germline V gene lookup returns CDR1 KGHSH and CDR2 LQKENI. Trimming removed 6 bases from V and 2 bases from J, with 17 bases in between. CDR3 sequence (DNA): TGTGCCAGCTCGGACATTGCACTCCCTCCCTATAATTCACCCCTCCACTTT. It is translated as CASSDIALPPYNSPLHF.